These 27 T cell receptor beta chains originate from one sample sequenced in a study of blood T cell repertoires in COVID-19 (dated by TCRdb to about 2020). The library relied on the immunoSEQ multiplex PCR assay. Drawn from immuneACCESS, this table holds only the in-frame rearrangements with V and J called that TCRdb kept. Clones are partly lost; checked studies trace under half to an unresolved V gene and leave the rest unexplained. Across this sample there are hundreds of thousands of clones, with roughly 86% seen only once. The leading ten clones occupy 2% to 2.5% of the sample. The sample comprised peripheral blood. These receptors were taken from an older woman with COVID-19, enrolled during active disease.

The gene calls are TRBV7-3 and TRBJ2-2; D is possibly TRBD2 (6 bases). V was clipped by 8 bases and J by 3 bases, with 10 bases between them. CDR1 SGHTA and CDR2 FQGTGA come from the germline V gene. This CDR3 spans 13 amino acids. CDR3 residues: CASAGYHTGELFF. The CDR3 bases are TGTGCCAGCGCGGGGTATCACACCGGGGAGCTGTTTTTT.

The chain employs TRBV2 and TRBJ2-5, with 9 bases aligning to TRBD1. Germline trimming cut 5 bases from V and 6 bases from J; bases unmatched to any gene: 10. Germline V gene data show CDR1 as SNHLY and CDR2 as FYNNEI. This CDR3 is built from 15 residues. The CDR3 nucleotides are TGTGCCAGCAGTTGGGACAGGGCGCGCCGACAGACCCAGTACTTC. Translation: CASSWDRARRQTQYF.

V usage is TRBV10-3 and J usage is TRBJ2-7; 10 bases agree with TRBD1. The CDR3 contains 15 residues. Germline CDR1 and CDR2: ENHRY and SYGVKD. Trimming took 4 bases from V and 2 from J; bases not matched to a gene: 5. CDR3 protein: CAISGGQGGTYEQYF. Here the CDR3 DNA reads TGTGCCATCAGTGGAGGACAGGGGGGCACCTACGAGCAGTACTTC.

This chain joins TRBV5-1 and TRBJ1-1; 7 bases agree with TRBD1. The CDR3 is 15 amino acids. Germline assignment: CDR1 SGHRS and CDR2 YFSETQ. The J segment lost 3 bases and the V segment lost 4 bases, leaving 9 bases of the junction unmatched. As DNA, the CDR3 is TGCGCCAGCAGCGGAAGACAGGGTCTGGACACTGAAGCTTTCTTT. Amino acids: CASSGRQGLDTEAFF.

The chain links TRBV18 to TRBJ1-6; 11 bases agree with TRBD1. Germline loops: CDR1 KGHSH, CDR2 LQKENI. CDR3 length equals 17 residues. V shed 3 bases, J shed 9 bases, and the junction held 10 bases outside the gene matches. CDR3 bases: TGTGCCAGCTCACCTCCCGGGACAGGGGGAGGGAGTTCACCCCTCCACTTT. Residues: CASSPPGTGGGSSPLHF.

The chain employs TRBV5-1 and TRBJ1-2; D is perhaps TRBD1 (6 bases). The CDR3 runs 15 residues. Trimming removed 0 bases from V and 5 bases from J, with 14 bases in between. In germline, CDR1 is SGHRS, CDR2 YFSETQ. CDR3 in amino acids: CASSLDVGAQYGYTF. In nucleotides, the CDR3 is TGCGCCAGCAGCTTGGATGTGGGGGCGCAATATGGCTACACCTTC. Full variable domain (remainder filled in from reference TRBV5-1 and TRBJ1-2): KAGVTQTPRYLIKTRGQQVTLSCSPISGHRSVSWYQQTPGQGLQFLFEYFSETQRNKGNFPGRFSGRQFSNSRSEMNVSTLELGDSALYLCASSLDVGAQYGYTFGSGTRLTVV.

CDR3 loop: CASSQDRRGLPNEKLFF. CDR3 bases: TGCGCCAGCAGCCAAGACCGAAGGGGGTTGCCTAATGAAAAACTGTTTTTT. This rearrangement joins TRBV4-1 to TRBJ1-4, with D possibly TRBD1 on 6 matching bases. The CDR3 sequence is 17 residues long. Trimming shortened V by 0 bases and J by 3 bases, and 14 bases separated the two germline ends. Germline V gene data show CDR1 as MGHRA and CDR2 as YSYEKL.

This sequence joins TRBV30 and TRBJ2-2; 8 bases map to TRBD1. This CDR3 has 14 amino acids. V dropped 3 bases and J dropped 4; count of bases not matched to a gene: 4. CDR1 is GTSNPN, CDR2 SVGIG, per germline (reference sequence). This CDR3 is CAWRTGAGTGELFF. In DNA form, the CDR3 reads TGTGCCTGGAGGACAGGGGCTGGCACCGGGGAGCTGTTTTTT.

The J gene is TRBJ1-4, the V gene TRBV5-6; the match to TRBD1 covers 7 bases. Per germline, CDR1 SGHDT and CDR2 YYEEEE. The V segment lost 4 bases and the J segment 3 bases; nucleotides outside the gene matches: 9. This CDR3 comprises 16 residues. Here the CDR3 DNA reads TGTGCCAGCAGCCATATTGACAGGGAACCTAATGAAAAACTGTTTTTT. Protein: CASSHIDREPNEKLFF.

The V call is TRBV19, the J call TRBJ2-1; 9 bases are shared with TRBD2. Germline loops: CDR1 LNHDA, CDR2 SQIVND (reference sequence). The CDR3 sequence is 14 residues long. V shed 5 bases, J shed 7 bases, and the junction held 6 bases outside the gene matches. The CDR3 DNA is TGTGCCAGTAGTGTAGCGGGGGTAAGGAATGAGCAGTTCTTC. It translates to CASSVAGVRNEQFF.

This chain links TRBV5-6 with TRBJ2-7, with D tentatively TRBD2 (5 bases). Trimming stripped 4 bases from V and 0 bases from J, with 11 bases between. CDR3 length equals 14 residues. Germline V gene data show CDR1 as SGHDT and CDR2 as YYEEEE. In nucleotides, the CDR3 is TGTGCCAGCAGCCCGGGATACGGCTCCTACGAGCAGTACTTC. Translated, it gives CASSPGYGSYEQYF.

The V gene is TRBV9, the J gene TRBJ1-4; D not certain. CDR3 size: 14 residues. CDR1 SGDLS and CDR2 YYNGEE come from the germline V gene. V dropped 3 bases and J dropped 7 bases, with 13 bases sitting between them. CDR3 DNA sequence: TGTGCCAGCAGCGGGACCGAACGGGGTGAAAAACTGTTTTTT. It yields the protein CASSGTERGEKLFF.

The chain is built from TRBV15 and TRBJ2-7, with TRBD1 matching over 8 bases. The CDR3 contains 16 residues. V was pared by 1 base and J by 0 bases, with 5 bases of the junction left unmatched. Germline V CDR1 and CDR2: LNHNV, YYDKDF (reference sequence). The CDR3 nucleotides are TGTGCCACCAGCAGAGGAGGACAGGGCCCCTCCTACGAGCAGTACTTC. Amino acid sequence: CATSRGGQGPSYEQYF.

V usage is TRBV2 and J usage is TRBJ2-3, with D maybe TRBD1 (5 bases). This CDR3 has 14 amino acids. The germline V gene has CDR1 SNHLY and CDR2 FYNNEI. Trimming took off 4 bases at V and 2 bases at J, with 10 bases between the two ends. For the CDR3, the DNA is TGTGCCAGCAGTGTTGGACAAGTCACAGATACGCAGTATTTT. Its translation: CASSVGQVTDTQYF.

The rearrangement uses TRBV28 and TRBJ1-5, with D maybe TRBD1 (6 bases). The CDR3 contains 18 residues. CDR1 is MDHEN and CDR2 is SYDVKM in the germline V gene. V was trimmed by 7 bases and J by 0 bases, leaving 22 bases between them. The CDR3, as DNA: TGTGCCAGCACCAGGGGTATAGCCCGGGGTTATAGCAATCAGCCCCAGCATTTT. Its translation: CASTRGIARGYSNQPQHF.

This clone was observed a single time. The chain carries TRBV2 and TRBJ2-4; possible D gene TRBD2, 6 bases. CDR1 SNHLY and CDR2 FYNNEI come from the germline V gene. The CDR3 is made up of 17 amino acids. V was trimmed by 5 bases and J by 6 bases, leaving 23 bases between them. The CDR3 bases are TGTGCCAGCAGTCCTACACCGACTCGGGTGGGGGGAAACATTCAGTACTTC. This sequence encodes CASSPTPTRVGGNIQYF.

The chain links TRBV19 to TRBJ1-1; the D gene is possibly TRBD1 (6 bases). The CDR3 is 17 residues long. Trimming removed 3 bases from V and 0 bases from J, with 17 bases in between. CDR1 is LNHDA and CDR2 is SQIVND in the germline V gene (reference sequence). This CDR3 reads CASSIVTGRVMNTEAFF. The CDR3 DNA sequence: TGTGCCAGTAGTATTGTCACAGGGCGGGTTATGAACACTGAAGCTTTCTTT.

The chain combines TRBV3-1 (or the pseudogene TRBV3-2) with TRBJ1-2; 9 bases match TRBD1. The CDR3 is made up of 13 amino acids. V lost 4 bases, J lost 7 bases, and 4 bases stayed unmatched. CDR1 and CDR2 (germline): LGHDT, YNNKEL (reference sequence). DNA of the CDR3: TGTGCCAGCAGCCCACAGGGGGCTGCTGGCTACACCTTC. Its translation: CASSPQGAAGYTF.

J is TRBJ1-4 and V is TRBV7-9; D not resolved. Trimming removed 5 bases at V and 7 bases at J, with 17 bases between. The V gene's germline CDR1 is SEHNR and CDR2 FQNEAQ (reference sequence). The CDR3 sequence is 15 residues long. CDR3 protein: CASSLGVGDFEKLFF. CDR3 in DNA: TGTGCCAGCAGCCTTGGAGTCGGGGATTTTGAAAAACTGTTTTTT.

The J gene is TRBJ1-1, the V gene TRBV5-1, with 8 bases fitting TRBD1. V was pared by 4 bases and J by 1 base, with 9 bases of the junction left unmatched. The germline CDR1 and CDR2 sequences are SGHRS and YFSETQ. This CDR3 is 16 amino acids long. The CDR3: CASSLYQGARNTEAFF. The CDR3 nucleotides are TGCGCCAGCAGCCTTTATCAGGGGGCTAGGAACACTGAAGCTTTCTTT. The variable domain in full, completed from reference TRBV5-1 and TRBJ1-1, reads KAGVTQTPRYLIKTRGQQVTLSCSPISGHRSVSWYQQTPGQGLQFLFEYFSETQRNKGNFPGRFSGRQFSNSRSEMNVSTLELGDSALYLCASSLYQGARNTEAFFGQGTRLTVV.

V and J are TRBV5-1 and TRBJ1-2, with TRBD1 as a possible D gene (5 bases). CDR3 length: 13 amino acids. V lost 5 bases, J lost 0 bases, and 8 bases lay in between. Germline assignment: CDR1 SGHRS and CDR2 YFSETQ. The CDR3 here is CASRVTANYGYTF. The CDR3 bases are TGCGCCAGCAGGGTGACAGCTAACTATGGCTACACCTTC.

The rearrangement joins TRBV5-1 to TRBJ2-5; 11 bases fit TRBD2. V was pared by 4 bases and J by 5 bases, with 16 bases of the junction left unmatched. The CDR3 runs to 18 residues. In germline, CDR1 is SGHRS, CDR2 YFSETQ. The CDR3 DNA follows: TGCGCCAGCAGCAGAACCGCTAGCGGGGGGCCCCTCAGGGAGACCCAGTACTTC. It specifies CASSRTASGGPLRETQYF.

This clone was counted once. The chain employs TRBV9 and TRBJ2-2; 8 bases agree with TRBD2. Unmatched junction bases numbered 5, after V lost 4 bases and J lost 3 bases. Germline CDR1 and CDR2: SGDLS and YYNGEE. The CDR3 extends over 15 amino acids. The CDR3 protein is CASSRRGGDTGELFF. The CDR3 DNA is TGTGCCAGCAGCCGCCGGGGGGGAGACACCGGGGAGCTGTTTTTT.

The chain is built from TRBV7-9 and TRBJ1-5, with D maybe TRBD1 (6 bases). V was pared by 5 bases and J by 3 bases, with 8 bases between. The CDR3 has 13 residues. Germline lookup yields CDR1 SEHNR and CDR2 FQNEAQ (reference sequence). The CDR3 reads CASSRDNNQPQHF. The CDR3 nucleotides read TGTGCCAGCAGCCGGGACAACAATCAGCCCCAGCATTTT.

The chain joins TRBV5-1 to TRBJ2-7; the match to TRBD1 covers 8 bases. The CDR3 consists of 14 residues. V lost 4 bases, J lost 0 bases, and 3 bases stayed unmatched. CDR1 and CDR2 (germline): SGHRS, YFSETQ. This chain's CDR3 is CASSRGQVSYEQYF. The CDR3 nucleotides are TGCGCCAGCAGCCGGGGACAGGTCTCCTACGAGCAGTACTTC.

CDR3 sequence reads: CASSPELLAKNIQYF. In nucleotides, the CDR3 is TGTGCCAGCTCACCGGAGCTCTTAGCCAAAAACATTCAGTACTTC. V is TRBV18 and J is TRBJ2-4, with D unclear. This CDR3 has 15 amino acids. Trimming removed 3 bases from V and 0 bases from J, with 9 bases in between. Germline V gene sequence: CDR1 KGHSH, CDR2 LQKENI.

This chain connects TRBV5-4 to TRBJ2-7; 11 nucleotides line up with TRBD1. The ends lost 0 bases at V and 7 bases at J; junction bases unmatched: 6. This CDR3 is 15 amino acids long. CDR1 is SGHNT and CDR2 is YYREEE in the germline V gene (reference sequence). The CDR3: CASSLAGQGGFEQYF. CDR3 in DNA: TGTGCCAGCAGCTTGGCGGGACAGGGGGGTTTTGAGCAGTACTTC.